Below, one TCR beta chain is given with its context. Antigen unknown. There are 17 residues in the CDR3. Trimming at V came to 7 bases and at J to 0 bases, leaving 11 bases not matched to a gene. From germline, CDR1 is SNHLY and CDR2 FYNNEI. This specimen belongs to a study of cytomegalovirus exposure and HLA in healthy donors. The PCR used 60 Vbeta and 13 Jbeta primers. Authors' processing steps: In a later analysis, of tens of millions of unique beta chains, around 11 million appeared in at least two donors. Method: immunoSEQ multiplex PCR; TCRdb's copy keeps in-frame clones and lacks some. Clonal size and the V and J genes are those of that table, whereas D and trimming came from the DNA. The data contain about 160,000 clones, about two thirds of them singletons. Overall study results and limits: CMV serostatus alone was available as immune exposure information. Versus the approximately 700-donor mean, an Asian-associated ancestry cluster reportedly showed fewer N-insertions in a later analysis.

The source of this sequence is a woman aged 25 to 39 in good health and CMV-seronegative. The sequencing input was PBMCs. The gene calls are TRBV2 and TRBJ2-2, with TRBD1 matching 7 bases. The CDR3 coding sequence is TGTGCCAGCAACCGGGGTAGGGGACAGACGAACACCGGGGAGCTGTTTTTT. This sequence encodes CASNRGRGQTNTGELFF.